One T cell receptor (beta chain) is described in this entry. The sample comes from a study of blood T cell repertoires in COVID-19. Across the whole study: Material from acute and convalescent COVID-19 was sourced from the United States, Italy and Spain. PBMCs, B-cell-depleted T cells, or T cells were the source of the cDNA or gDNA that made up the material.

In the authors' methods: Researchers report that nucleated cell counts were estimated from reference gene primer amplification. Sequencing was performed with immunoSEQ multiplex PCR; in TCRdb, only in-frame clones are kept and a portion is missing. V and J calls and clone size are copied from that table; D and trimming were computed from the DNA. The sample carries approximately 170,000 clones, roughly 80% recorded once. The sequence came from a human donor with acute or convalescent COVID-19. The donor label of this sample is uncertain. The sequenced sample was peripheral blood.

CDR3 region: CASKTASEGYTF. For the CDR3, the DNA is TGTGCCAGCAAGACGGCCTCGGAGGGCTACACCTTC. The V call is TRBV28, the J call TRBJ1-2; D unclear. Trimming pared 7 bases from V and 8 bases from J, leaving 14 bases between. CDR3 size: 12 residues. The germline CDR1 and CDR2 sequences are MDHEN and SYDVKM.